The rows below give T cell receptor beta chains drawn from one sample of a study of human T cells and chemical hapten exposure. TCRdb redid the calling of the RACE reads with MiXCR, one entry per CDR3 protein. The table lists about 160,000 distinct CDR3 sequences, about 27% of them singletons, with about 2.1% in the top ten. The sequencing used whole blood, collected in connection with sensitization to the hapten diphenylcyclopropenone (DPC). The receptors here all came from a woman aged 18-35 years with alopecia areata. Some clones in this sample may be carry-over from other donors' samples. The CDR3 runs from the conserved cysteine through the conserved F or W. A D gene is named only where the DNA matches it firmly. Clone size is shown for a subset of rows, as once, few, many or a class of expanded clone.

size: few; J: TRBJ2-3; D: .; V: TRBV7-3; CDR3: CASSPGGRTDTQYF; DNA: TGTGCCAGCAGCCCAGGGGGGCGCACAGATACGCAGTATTTT
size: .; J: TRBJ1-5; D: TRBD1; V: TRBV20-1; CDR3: CSARAPDRSSQPQHF; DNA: TGCAGTGCTAGAGCCCCGGACAGGAGCAGTCAGCCCCAGCATTTT
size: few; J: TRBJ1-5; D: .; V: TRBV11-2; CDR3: CASSLGVDQPQHF; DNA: TGTGCCAGCAGCTTAGGGGTGGATCAGCCCCAGCATTTT
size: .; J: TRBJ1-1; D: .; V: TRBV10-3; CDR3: CATRLNTEAFF; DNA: TGTGCCACCCGGTTGAACACTGAAGCTTTCTTT
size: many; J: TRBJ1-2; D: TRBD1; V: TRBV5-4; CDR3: CASSLGRTGIYGYTF; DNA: TGTGCCAGCAGCTTGGGGAGGACAGGGATCTATGGCTACACCTTC
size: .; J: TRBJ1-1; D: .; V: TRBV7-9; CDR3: CASSLARSNTEAFF; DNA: TGTGCCAGCAGCTTAGCCCGCAGCAACACTGAAGCTTTCTTT
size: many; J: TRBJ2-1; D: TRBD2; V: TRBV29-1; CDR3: CSGLSLDGRAQFF; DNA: TGCAGCGGACTCTCCTTAGACGGGAGGGCGCAGTTCTTC
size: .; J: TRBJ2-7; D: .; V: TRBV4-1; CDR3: CASSHPSGGEQYF; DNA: TGCGCCAGCAGCCATCCCTCGGGTGGCGAGCAGTACTTC
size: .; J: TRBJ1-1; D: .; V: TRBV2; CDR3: CASSEARTNTEAFF; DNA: TGTGCCAGCAGTGAGGCCCGGACGAACACTGAAGCTTTCTTT
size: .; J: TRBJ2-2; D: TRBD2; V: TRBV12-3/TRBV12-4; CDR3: CASSPHGGDTGELFF; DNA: TGTGCCAGCAGTCCCCATGGGGGGGACACCGGGGAGCTGTTTTTT
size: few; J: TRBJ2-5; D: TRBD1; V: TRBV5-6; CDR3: CASSRDRYQETQYF; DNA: TGTGCCAGCAGCCGGGACAGGTACCAAGAGACCCAGTACTTC
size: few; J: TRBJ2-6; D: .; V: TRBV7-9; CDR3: CASSLVRGVSGANVLTF; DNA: TGTGCCAGCAGCTTAGTCAGGGGGGTCTCTGGGGCCAACGTCCTGACTTTC
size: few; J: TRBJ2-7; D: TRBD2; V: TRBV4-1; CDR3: CASSEPSGRRGVEQYF; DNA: TGCGCCAGCAGCGAACCTAGCGGGAGAAGAGGGGTCGAGCAGTACTTC
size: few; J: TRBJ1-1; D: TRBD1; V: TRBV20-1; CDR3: CSARSITGVGTEAFF; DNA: TGCAGTGCTAGATCGATTACAGGGGTTGGAACTGAAGCTTTCTTT
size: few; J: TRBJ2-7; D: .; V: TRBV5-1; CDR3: CASSLVGQEAGEQYF; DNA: TGCGCCAGCAGCTTGGTTGGGCAGGAGGCTGGTGAGCAGTACTTC
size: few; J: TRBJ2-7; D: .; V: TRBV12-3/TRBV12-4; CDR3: CASSLVQGRQYF; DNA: TGTGCCAGCAGTTTAGTACAGGGAAGGCAGTACTTC
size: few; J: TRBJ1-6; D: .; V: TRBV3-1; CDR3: CASSQASSPLHF; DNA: TGTGCCAGCAGCCAGGCTTCTTCACCCCTCCACTTT
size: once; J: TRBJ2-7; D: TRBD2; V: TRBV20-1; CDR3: CSAVSGGPPYEQYF; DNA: TGCAGTGCGGTTAGCGGGGGCCCTCCCTACGAGCAGTACTTC
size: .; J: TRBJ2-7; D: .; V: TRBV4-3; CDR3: CASSQVQSIVYEQYF; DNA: TGCGCCAGCAGCCAAGTACAGAGTATAGTCTACGAGCAGTACTTC
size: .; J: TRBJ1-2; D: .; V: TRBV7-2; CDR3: CASRKRTDIYGYTF; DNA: TGTGCCAGCAGAAAGAGGACAGACATCTATGGCTACACCTTC
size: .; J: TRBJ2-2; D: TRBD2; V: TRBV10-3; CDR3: CAISELAGAFANTGELFF; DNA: TGTGCCATCAGTGAACTAGCGGGAGCTTTTGCGAACACCGGGGAGCTGTTTTTT
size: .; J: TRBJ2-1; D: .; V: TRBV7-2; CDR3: CASSFQPGREEQFF; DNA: TGTGCCAGCAGCTTCCAACCCGGTCGGGAGGAGCAGTTCTTC
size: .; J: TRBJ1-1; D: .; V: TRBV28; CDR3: CASTPSGQGGSGAFF; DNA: TGTGCCAGCACACCGTCCGGGCAGGGAGGTTCTGGGGCTTTCTTT
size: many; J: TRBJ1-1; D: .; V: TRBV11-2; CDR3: CASSQKGRGLGMNTEAFF; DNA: TGTGCCAGCAGCCAAAAGGGTCGGGGGCTCGGAATGAACACTGAAGCTTTCTTT
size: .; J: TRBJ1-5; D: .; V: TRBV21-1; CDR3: CASSKTGKGRGNQPQHF; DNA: TGTGCCAGCAGCAAGACAGGAAAGGGTCGGGGCAATCAGCCCCAGCATTTT
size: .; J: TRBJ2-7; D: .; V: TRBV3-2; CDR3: CASSQDWYGGSEQYF; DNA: TGTGCCAGCAGCCAAGATTGGTACGGGGGTAGCGAGCAGTACTTC
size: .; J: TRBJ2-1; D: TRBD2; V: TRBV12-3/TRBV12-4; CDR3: CASSFGTNNEQFF; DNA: TGTGCCAGCAGTTTCGGGACTAATAACGAGCAGTTCTTC
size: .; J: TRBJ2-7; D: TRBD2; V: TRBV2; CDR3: CASSLVRGASYEQYF; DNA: TGTGCCAGCAGTCTAGTGCGGGGGGCCTCCTACGAGCAGTACTTC
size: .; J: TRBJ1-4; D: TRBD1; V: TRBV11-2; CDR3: CASSMDRVNEKLFF; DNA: TGTGCCAGCAGCATGGACAGGGTTAATGAAAAACTGTTTTTT
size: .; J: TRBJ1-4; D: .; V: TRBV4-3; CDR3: CASSQLSVRTNEKLFF; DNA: TGCGCCAGCAGCCAACTATCGGTTAGGACTAATGAAAAACTGTTTTTT
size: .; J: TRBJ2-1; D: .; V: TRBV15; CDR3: CATSRAPLSSYNEQFF; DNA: TGTGCCACCAGCAGAGCCCCTTTGAGCTCCTACAATGAGCAGTTCTTC
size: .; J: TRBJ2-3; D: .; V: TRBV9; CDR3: CASSGYSLAGGDTQYF; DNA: TGTGCCAGCAGCGGATACTCGTTGGCCGGGGGAGATACGCAGTATTTT
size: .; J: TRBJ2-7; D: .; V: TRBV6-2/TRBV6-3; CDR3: CASSYSPSSGEQYF; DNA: TGTGCCAGCAGTTACTCCCCATCCTCTGGGGAGCAGTACTTC
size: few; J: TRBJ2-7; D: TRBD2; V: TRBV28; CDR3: CASSPKRGQGSYEQYF; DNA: TGTGCCAGCAGTCCCAAGCGGGGGCAGGGTTCCTACGAGCAGTACTTC
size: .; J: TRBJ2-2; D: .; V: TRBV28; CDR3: CASSLSRPRAGELFF; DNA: TGTGCCAGCAGTTTATCCCGGCCGCGGGCCGGGGAGCTGTTTTTT
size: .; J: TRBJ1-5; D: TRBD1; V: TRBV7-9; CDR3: CASSGDRGSNQPQHF; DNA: TGTGCCAGCAGCGGAGACAGGGGGAGCAATCAGCCCCAGCATTTT
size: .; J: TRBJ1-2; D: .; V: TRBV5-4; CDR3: CASSLVREDYGYTF; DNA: TGTGCCAGCAGCTTGGTCCGGGAGGACTATGGCTACACCTTC
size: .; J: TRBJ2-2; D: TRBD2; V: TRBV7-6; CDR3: CASSVRSPTSGSNTGELFF; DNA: TGTGCCAGCAGCGTTAGATCCCCTACTAGCGGATCGAACACCGGGGAGCTGTTTTTT
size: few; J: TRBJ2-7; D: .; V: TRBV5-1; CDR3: CASSPSDNYEQYF; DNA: TGCGCCAGCAGCCCCTCGGACAACTACGAGCAGTACTTC